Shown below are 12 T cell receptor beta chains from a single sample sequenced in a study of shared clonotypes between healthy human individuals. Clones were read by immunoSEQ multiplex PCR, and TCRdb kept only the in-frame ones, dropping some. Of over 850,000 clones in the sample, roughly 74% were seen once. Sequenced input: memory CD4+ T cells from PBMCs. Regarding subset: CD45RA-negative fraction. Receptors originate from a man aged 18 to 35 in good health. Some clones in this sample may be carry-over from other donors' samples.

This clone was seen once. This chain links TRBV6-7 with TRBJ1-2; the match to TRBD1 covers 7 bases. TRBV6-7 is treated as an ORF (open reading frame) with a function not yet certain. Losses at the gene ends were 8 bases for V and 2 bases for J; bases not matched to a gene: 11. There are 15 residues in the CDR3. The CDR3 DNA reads TGTGCCAGCCTCGCGCGAGTGACAGGGAACTATGGCTACACCTTC. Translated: CASLARVTGNYGYTF.

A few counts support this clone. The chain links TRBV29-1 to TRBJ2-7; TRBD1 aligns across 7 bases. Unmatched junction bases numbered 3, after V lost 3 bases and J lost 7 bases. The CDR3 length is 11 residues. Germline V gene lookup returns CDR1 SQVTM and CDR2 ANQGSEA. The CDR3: CSVDRGMEQYF. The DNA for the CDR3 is TGCAGCGTTGACAGGGGGATGGAGCAGTACTTC.

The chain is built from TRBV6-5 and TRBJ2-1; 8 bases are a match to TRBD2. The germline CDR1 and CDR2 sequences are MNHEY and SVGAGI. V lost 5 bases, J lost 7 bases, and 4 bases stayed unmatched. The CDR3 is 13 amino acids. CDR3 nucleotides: TGTGCCAGCAGTACCAGACTAGCGAATGAGCAGTTCTTC. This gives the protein CASSTRLANEQFF.

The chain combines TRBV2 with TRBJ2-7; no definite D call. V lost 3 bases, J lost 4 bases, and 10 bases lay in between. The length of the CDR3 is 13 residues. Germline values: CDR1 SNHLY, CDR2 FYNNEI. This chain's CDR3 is CASSDNRGYEQYF. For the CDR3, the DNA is TGTGCCAGCAGTGATAACAGAGGATACGAGCAGTACTTC.

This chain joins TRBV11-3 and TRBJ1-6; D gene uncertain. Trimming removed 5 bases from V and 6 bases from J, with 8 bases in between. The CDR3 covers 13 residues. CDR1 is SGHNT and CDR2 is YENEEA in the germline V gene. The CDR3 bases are TGTGCCAGCAGCGCCCACAGTAATTCACCCCTCCACTTT. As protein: CASSAHSNSPLHF.

The CDR3, as DNA: TGCGCCAGCAGCTGGGGCACCGGGACGGCGTACAATGAGCAGTTCTTC. Translation gives CASSWGTGTAYNEQFF. The chain uses TRBV5-1 and TRBJ2-1; D may correspond to TRBD1 or TRBD2 (5 bases each). Trimming cost V 3 bases and J 4 bases, with 17 bases left between them. The length of the CDR3 is 16 residues. Germline CDR1 is SGHRS and CDR2 is YFSETQ. Using reference TRBV5-1 and TRBJ2-1 for the parts outside the CDR3, the full variable domain is KAGVTQTPRYLIKTRGQQVTLSCSPISGHRSVSWYQQTPGQGLQFLFEYFSETQRNKGNFPGRFSGRQFSNSRSEMNVSTLELGDSALYLCASSWGTGTAYNEQFFGPGTRLTVL.

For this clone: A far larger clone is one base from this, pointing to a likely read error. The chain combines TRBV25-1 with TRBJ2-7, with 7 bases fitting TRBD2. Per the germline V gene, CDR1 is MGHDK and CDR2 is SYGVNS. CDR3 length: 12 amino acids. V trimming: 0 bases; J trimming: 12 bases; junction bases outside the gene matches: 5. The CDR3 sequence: CASSEYRGGRYF. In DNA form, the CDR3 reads TGTGCCAGCAGTGAATATAGGGGAGGGCGGTACTTC.

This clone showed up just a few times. Here the CDR3 DNA reads TGTGCCAGCACCTTAGCGGGAGGGCCGAAAAATGAGCAGTTCTTC. It specifies CASTLAGGPKNEQFF. The rearrangement joins TRBV28 to TRBJ2-1; 11 positions agree with TRBD2. The CDR3 is made up of 15 amino acids. CDR1 MDHEN and CDR2 SYDVKM come from the germline V gene. V lost 7 bases to trimming and J lost 7 bases; unmatched junction nucleotides: 9.

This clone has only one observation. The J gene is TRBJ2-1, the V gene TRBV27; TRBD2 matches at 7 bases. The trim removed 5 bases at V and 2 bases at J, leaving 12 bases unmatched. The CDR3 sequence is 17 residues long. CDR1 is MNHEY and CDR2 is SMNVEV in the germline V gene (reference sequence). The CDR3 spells CASSLTRRERAYNEQFF. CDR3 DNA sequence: TGTGCCAGCAGTCTAACCCGGCGGGAGAGAGCCTACAATGAGCAGTTCTTC.

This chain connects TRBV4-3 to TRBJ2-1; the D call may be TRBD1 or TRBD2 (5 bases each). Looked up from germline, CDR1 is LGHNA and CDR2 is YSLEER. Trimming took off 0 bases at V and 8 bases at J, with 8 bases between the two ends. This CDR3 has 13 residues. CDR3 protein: CASSQDRGDEQFF. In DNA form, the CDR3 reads TGCGCCAGCAGCCAAGACCGGGGCGATGAGCAGTTCTTC.

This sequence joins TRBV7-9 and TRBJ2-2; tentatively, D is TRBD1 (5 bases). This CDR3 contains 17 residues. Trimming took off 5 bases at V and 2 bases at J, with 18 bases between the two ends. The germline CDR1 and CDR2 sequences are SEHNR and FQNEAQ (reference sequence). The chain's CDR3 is CASSRPDWGSNTGELFF. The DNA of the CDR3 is TGTGCCAGCAGCCGTCCCGACTGGGGCTCCAACACCGGGGAGCTGTTTTTT. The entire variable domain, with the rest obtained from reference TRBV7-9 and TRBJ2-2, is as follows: DTGVSQNPRHKITKRGQNVTFRCDPISEHNRLYWYRQTLGQGPEFLTYFQNEAQLEKSRLLSDRFSAERPKGSFSTLEIQRTEQGDSAMYLCASSRPDWGSNTGELFFGEGSRLTVL.

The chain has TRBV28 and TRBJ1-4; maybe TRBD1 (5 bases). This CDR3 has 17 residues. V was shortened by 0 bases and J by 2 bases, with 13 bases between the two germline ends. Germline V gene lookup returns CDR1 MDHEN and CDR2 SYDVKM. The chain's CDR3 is CASSLWMGGVTNEKLFF. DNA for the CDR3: TGTGCCAGCAGTTTATGGATGGGGGGTGTGACTAATGAAAAACTGTTTTTT.